This T cell receptor beta chain was profiled in a study of shared clonotypes between healthy human individuals (dated by TCRdb to about 2020). About the full investigation: The cohort comprised two women and a few men aged 18 to 49 years. For each donor, CD4 naive and CD4 memory were each run on three plates, CD8 naive on two plates, and CD8 memory on one plate. Blood TCR repertoires of five healthy adults were deeply sequenced to estimate repertoire size and the extent of clonotype sharing between individuals. Different laboratories and diverse techniques were used to prepare libraries and sequence TCR repertoires, to increase sequencing depth and limit assay-specific biases. Each donor's leukapheresis produced roughly between about 0.8 and 8.9 billion PBMCs. Points the paper makes about the study in general: Only blood was sampled, and tissue TCR repertoires likely differ from those in blood. Sharing across a few donors was observed for about 5% of naive CD4, over 3% of naive CD8, over 2% of memory CD4, and about 0.4% of memory CD8 clonotypes. Rarefaction of sorted-subset datasets indicated incomplete sequencing despite the large sequencing depth. Because the study included a small number of donors, the genetic and exposure-history diversity represented was limited. Estimated clonotype richness was generally larger for naive than for memory subsets. Compared with non-shared clonotypes, the clonotypes found in all four sorted-subset donors had higher generation probabilities. Pairwise subsampling led to the expectation that sequencing depth would affect the degree of clonotype sharing among donors.

TCR CDR3 regions were amplified from genomic DNA by multiplex PCR using the deep immunoSEQ assay. For each cell subset, the extracted genomic DNA was distributed evenly across all wells of several immunoSEQ 96-well plates, and each plate served as one replicate. For sorted subsets, around 200 ng genomic DNA, equal to approximately 30,000 T cell genomes, was loaded into each replicate PCR. Purified libraries were quantified with a Qubit 3.0 fluorometer, sized on a Bioanalyzer 2100, and re-quantified with the KAPA Library Quantification kit. Every immunoSEQ 96-well plate was sequenced on a dedicated single-read 150-cycle Illumina NextSeq 550 flow cell. The authors processed their data as follows. Because the immunoSEQ output held only junctional sequences and lacked quality scores, the filtering could not match the filtering applied to full-length reads. To assign V/J genes and CDR3, sequences were annotated using PyIR, a Python wrapper for IgBLAST v1.9, with IMGT germline references. Reads with weak V/J assignments (E-value above 1e-6), missing CDR3, stop codons, out-of-frame junctions, or ambiguous translated residues were removed. V3J clonotypes were defined as sequences sharing the same inferred V gene, J gene, and CDR3 amino acid sequence. Percentage overlap between repertoires was computed as shared unique clonotypes divided by the size of the smaller repertoire. RTK rarefaction, the Chao1 estimator, and Recon v2.1 estimates of unobserved clonotypes were used to assess repertoire richness. Generation probabilities were computed with OLGA for all TCRbeta clonotypes obtained by the gDNA method from a few donors. TCRdb stores this immuneACCESS table with in-frame sequences only. Part of the clones is absent; in the studies checked, under half of the shortfall reflects unresolved V genes, and no reason is known for the rest. V and J calls and clone size are as listed in that table; D and trimming were resolved from the DNA. In all, the sample holds over a million clones, and around 75% of those were seen once. The ten largest account for over 1.3% of the sample.

Worth noting for this clone: Its antigen is unknown. Per-nucleotide qualities are absent, and no much larger clonotype sits a single base away.

Including cysteine and phenylalanine, the CDR3 has 15 amino acids. CDR3 DNA only is kept here, 45 bases in frame from base 1. CDR1 MNHEY and CDR2 SMNVEV were looked up in the germline V gene (reference sequence). The junction carries 12 bases between V and J, which are trimmed by 4 bases and 0 bases respectively. Healthy HIV-negative adults with no recently reported acute infections or vaccinations were included as donors. Every donor was a Caucasian adult living in Nashville, Tennessee, USA. Magnetic negative selection was used to enrich CD4+ T cells, after which naive cells were positively selected on CD45RA and the negative fraction became the memory subset. After blood collection by leukapheresis, PBMCs were isolated using Ficoll-Histopaque density gradient centrifugation and then cryopreserved in the vapor phase of liquid nitrogen. Purity and quantity of every magnetically sorted T cell population were checked by analytical flow cytometry. From each sorted fraction, genomic DNA was isolated and quantified by UV absorbance on a Nanodrop 2000c.

The specimen sequenced was memory CD4+ T cells sorted from blood. Per the publication, the cell subset or site label means: CD45RA-negative fraction. The clonotype comes from a man aged 18 to 29 in good health. The sequence is built from TRBV27 and TRBJ1-1; no D gene is confidently identified. The DNA is TGTGCCAGCAGTTCCCTTGGGCCTATGAACACTGAAGCTTTCTTT. It codes for CASSSLGPMNTEAFF.